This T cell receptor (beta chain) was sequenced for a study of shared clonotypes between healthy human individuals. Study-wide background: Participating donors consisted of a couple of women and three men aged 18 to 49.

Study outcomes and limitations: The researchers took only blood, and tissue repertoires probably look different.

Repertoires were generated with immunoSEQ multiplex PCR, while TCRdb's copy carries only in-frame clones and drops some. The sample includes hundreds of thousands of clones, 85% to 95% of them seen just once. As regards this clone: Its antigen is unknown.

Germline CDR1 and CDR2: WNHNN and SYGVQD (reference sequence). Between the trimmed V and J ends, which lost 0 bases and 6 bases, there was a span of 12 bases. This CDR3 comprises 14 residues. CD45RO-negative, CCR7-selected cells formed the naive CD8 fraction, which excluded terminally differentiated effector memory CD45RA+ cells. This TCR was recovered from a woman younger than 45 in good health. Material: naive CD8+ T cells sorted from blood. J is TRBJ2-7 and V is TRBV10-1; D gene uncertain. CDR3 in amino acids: CASSESGYRPEQYF. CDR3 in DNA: TGCGCCAGCAGTGAGTCCGGTTATCGCCCCGAGCAGTACTTC.